This T cell receptor beta chain is drawn from a study of PD-1 blockade in classical Hodgkin lymphoma. Study-level points and caveats: Similar baseline diversity was found in complete responders and newly diagnosed patients.

Indicated time point: cycle 4 day 1 (C4D1), after less than 7 weeks of nivolumab. Autologous stem cell transplantation was followed by relapse in every patient, and brentuximab vedotin exposure varied. Libraries were prepared by immunoSEQ multiplex PCR; TCRdb keeps only in-frame clonotypes and omits some of them. The table records fewer than 100,000 clones, about 92% of them present only once. On this clone itself: Its specificity is not known.

Looked up from germline, CDR1 is SGHNT and CDR2 is YENEEA. After removal of 2 bases from V and 5 bases from J, the junction contained 18 bases not matched to a gene. The CDR3 is 18 amino acids. The V gene is TRBV11-3, the J gene TRBJ2-7, with TRBD2 matching 7 bases. The source of this sequence is a human donor with classical Hodgkin lymphoma. This sample comprised peripheral blood mononuclear cells (PBMCs), obtained before the fourth cycle of nivolumab. CDR3 amino acids: CASSLRALDRKRGHEQYF. The DNA for the CDR3 is TGTGCCAGCAGCTTAAGGGCCCTTGACCGCAAGCGGGGTCACGAGCAGTACTTC.